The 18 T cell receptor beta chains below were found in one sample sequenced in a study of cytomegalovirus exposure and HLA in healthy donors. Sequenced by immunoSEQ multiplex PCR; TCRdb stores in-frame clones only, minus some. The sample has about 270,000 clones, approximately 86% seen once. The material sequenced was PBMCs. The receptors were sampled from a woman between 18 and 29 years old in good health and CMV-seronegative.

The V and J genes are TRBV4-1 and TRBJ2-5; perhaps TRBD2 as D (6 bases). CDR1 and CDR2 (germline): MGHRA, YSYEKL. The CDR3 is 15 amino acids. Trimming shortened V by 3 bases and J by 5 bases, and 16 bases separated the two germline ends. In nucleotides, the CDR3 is TGCGCCAGCAGCCAGGAGGGTAGCCGGGCGGAGACCCAGTACTTC. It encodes CASSQEGSRAETQYF.

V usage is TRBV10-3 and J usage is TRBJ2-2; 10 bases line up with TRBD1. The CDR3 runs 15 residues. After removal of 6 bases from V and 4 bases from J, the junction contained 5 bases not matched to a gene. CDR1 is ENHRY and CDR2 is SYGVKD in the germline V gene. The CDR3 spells CAIRSGTGATGELFF. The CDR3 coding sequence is TGTGCCATCAGGAGCGGGACAGGGGCCACCGGGGAGCTGTTTTTT.

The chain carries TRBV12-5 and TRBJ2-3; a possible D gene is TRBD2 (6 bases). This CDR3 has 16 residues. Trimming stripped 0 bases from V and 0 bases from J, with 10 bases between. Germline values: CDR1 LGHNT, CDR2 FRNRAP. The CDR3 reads CASGLVPGVSTDTQYF. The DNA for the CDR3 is TGTGCTAGTGGTTTGGTACCGGGGGTGAGCACAGATACGCAGTATTTT.

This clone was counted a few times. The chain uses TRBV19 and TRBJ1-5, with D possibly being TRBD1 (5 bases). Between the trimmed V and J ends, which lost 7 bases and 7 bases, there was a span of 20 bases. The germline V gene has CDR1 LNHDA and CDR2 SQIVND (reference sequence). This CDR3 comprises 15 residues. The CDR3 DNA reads TGTGCCAGTAACCCGATGGAAGGGGAGGTCCAGCCCCAGCATTTT. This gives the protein CASNPMEGEVQPQHF.

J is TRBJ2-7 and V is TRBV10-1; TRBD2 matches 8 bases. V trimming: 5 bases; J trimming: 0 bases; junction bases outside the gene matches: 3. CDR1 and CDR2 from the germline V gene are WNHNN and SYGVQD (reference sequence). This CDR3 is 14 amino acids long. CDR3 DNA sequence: TGCGCCAGCAGTTCGGGGGGGAGCTCCTACGAGCAGTACTTC. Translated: CASSSGGSSYEQYF.

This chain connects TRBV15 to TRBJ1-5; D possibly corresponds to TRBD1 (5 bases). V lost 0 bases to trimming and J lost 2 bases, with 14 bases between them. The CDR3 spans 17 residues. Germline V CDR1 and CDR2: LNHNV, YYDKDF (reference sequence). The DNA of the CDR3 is TGTGCCACCAGCAGAGATTGGGGGGAGGTTGGCAATCAGCCCCAGCATTTT. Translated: CATSRDWGEVGNQPQHF. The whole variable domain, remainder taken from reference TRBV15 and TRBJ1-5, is DAMVIQNPRYQVTQFGKPVTLSCSQTLNHNVMYWYQQKSSQAPKLLFHYYDKDFNNEADTPDNFQSRRPNTSFCFLDIRSPGLGDTAMYLCATSRDWGEVGNQPQHFGDGTRLSIL.

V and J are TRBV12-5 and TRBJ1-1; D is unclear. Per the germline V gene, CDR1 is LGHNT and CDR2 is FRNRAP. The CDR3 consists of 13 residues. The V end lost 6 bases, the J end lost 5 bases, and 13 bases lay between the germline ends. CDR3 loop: CASGASPGTEAFF. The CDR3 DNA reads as TGTGCTAGTGGCGCTAGCCCGGGGACTGAAGCTTTCTTT.

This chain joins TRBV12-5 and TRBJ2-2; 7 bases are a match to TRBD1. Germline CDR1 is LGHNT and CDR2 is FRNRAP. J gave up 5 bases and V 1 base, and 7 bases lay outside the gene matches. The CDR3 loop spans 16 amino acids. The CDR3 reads CASGLERTGVTGELFF. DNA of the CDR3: TGTGCTAGTGGTTTGGAGCGGACAGGTGTTACCGGGGAGCTGTTTTTT.

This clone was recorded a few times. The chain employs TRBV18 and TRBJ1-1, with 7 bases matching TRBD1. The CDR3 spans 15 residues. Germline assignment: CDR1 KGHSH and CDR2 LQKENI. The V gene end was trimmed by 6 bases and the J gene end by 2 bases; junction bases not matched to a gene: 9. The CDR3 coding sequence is TGTGCCAGCTCCCGAGCGAGGACAGGTAACACTGAAGCTTTCTTT. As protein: CASSRARTGNTEAFF.

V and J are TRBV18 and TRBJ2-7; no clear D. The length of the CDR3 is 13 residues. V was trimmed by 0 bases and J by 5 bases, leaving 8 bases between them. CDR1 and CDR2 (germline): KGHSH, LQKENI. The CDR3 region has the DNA TGTGCCAGCTCACCACCTAGTAAAGACGAGCAGTACTTC. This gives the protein CASSPPSKDEQYF.

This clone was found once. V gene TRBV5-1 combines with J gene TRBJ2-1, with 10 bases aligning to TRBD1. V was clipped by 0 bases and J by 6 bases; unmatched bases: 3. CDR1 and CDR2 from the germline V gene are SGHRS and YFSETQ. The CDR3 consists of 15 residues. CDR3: CASSLAGQGGNEQFF. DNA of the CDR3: TGCGCCAGCAGCTTGGCTGGACAGGGGGGCAATGAGCAGTTCTTC. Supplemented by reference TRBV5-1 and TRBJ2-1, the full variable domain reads KAGVTQTPRYLIKTRGQQVTLSCSPISGHRSVSWYQQTPGQGLQFLFEYFSETQRNKGNFPGRFSGRQFSNSRSEMNVSTLELGDSALYLCASSLAGQGGNEQFFGPGTRLTVL.

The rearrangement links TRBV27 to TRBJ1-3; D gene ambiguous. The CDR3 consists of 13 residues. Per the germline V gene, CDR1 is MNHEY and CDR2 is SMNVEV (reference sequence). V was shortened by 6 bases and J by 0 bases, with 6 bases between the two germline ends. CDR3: CASSELSGNTIYF. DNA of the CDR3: TGTGCCAGCAGCGAGCTCTCTGGAAACACCATATATTTT.

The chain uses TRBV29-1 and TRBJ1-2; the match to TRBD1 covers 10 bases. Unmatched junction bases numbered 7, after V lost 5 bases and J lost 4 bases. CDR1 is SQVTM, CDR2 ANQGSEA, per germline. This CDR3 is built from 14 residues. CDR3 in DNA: TGCAGCGTTCTCTGGACAGGGGGAACCTATGGCTACACCTTC. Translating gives CSVLWTGGTYGYTF.

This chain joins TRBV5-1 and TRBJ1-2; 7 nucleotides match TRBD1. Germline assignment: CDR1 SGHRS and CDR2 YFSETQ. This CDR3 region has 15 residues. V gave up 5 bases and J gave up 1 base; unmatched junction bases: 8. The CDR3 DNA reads TGCGCCAGCAGATTTGGGACAGATAATAACTATGGCTACACCTTC. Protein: CASRFGTDNNYGYTF.

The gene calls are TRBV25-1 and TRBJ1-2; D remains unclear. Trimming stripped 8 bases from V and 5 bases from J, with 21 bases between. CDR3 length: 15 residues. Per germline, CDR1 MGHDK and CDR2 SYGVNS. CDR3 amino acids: CASESQQARTYGYTF. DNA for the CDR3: TGTGCCAGCGAGAGTCAGCAGGCGAGGACTTATGGCTACACCTTC.

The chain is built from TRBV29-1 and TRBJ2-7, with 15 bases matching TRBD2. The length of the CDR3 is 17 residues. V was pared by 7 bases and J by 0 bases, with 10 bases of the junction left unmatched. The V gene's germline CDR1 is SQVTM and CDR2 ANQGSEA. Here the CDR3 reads CSAAGTSGGSSSYEQYF. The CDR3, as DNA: TGCAGCGCCGCGGGGACTAGCGGGGGGTCTAGCTCCTACGAGCAGTACTTC.

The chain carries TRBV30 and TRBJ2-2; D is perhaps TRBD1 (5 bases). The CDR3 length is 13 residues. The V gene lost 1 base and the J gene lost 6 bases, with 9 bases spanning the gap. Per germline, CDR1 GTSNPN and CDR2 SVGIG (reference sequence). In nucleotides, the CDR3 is TGTGCCTGGAGTGACCTGGGGCCCGGGGAGCTGTTTTTT. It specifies CAWSDLGPGELFF.

CDR3 sequence: CASSQDLLAGGTDTQYF. The CDR3 region has the DNA TGCGCCAGCAGCCAAGATCTTCTAGCGGGGGGCACAGATACGCAGTATTTT. The V and J genes are TRBV4-1 and TRBJ2-3, with 10 bases lining up with TRBD2. The germline CDR1 and CDR2 sequences are MGHRA and YSYEKL. With 0 bases clipped from V and 1 base from J, the junction kept 4 bases outside the gene matches. This CDR3 region has 17 residues.